These 5 T cell receptor beta chains came from one sample sequenced in a study of Ad26.COV2.S vaccination and SARS-CoV-2 variants. Regarding treatment: 19 received Ad26.COV2.S at low or high dose, single or two shots; roughly five received placebo; per-sample allocation not given. Sampling happened 63 days after the first vaccine or placebo injection. Here immunoSEQ multiplex PCR was the method, and the copy in TCRdb shows in-frame clones only, minus some. The sample has 440,000 or so clones; about 90% are singletons. The sample was peripheral blood, taken in a trial of Ad26.COV2.S vaccine versus placebo. The receptors come from a person aged 18-60 years who received the Ad26.COV2.S COVID-19 vaccine or a placebo.

This sequence joins TRBV7-9 and TRBJ2-1; no clear D. The CDR3 runs 14 residues. Germline V gene data show CDR1 as SEHNR and CDR2 as FQNEAQ (reference sequence). Between the trimmed V and J ends, which lost 3 bases and 5 bases, there was a span of 11 bases. The CDR3 sequence: CASSFGRNDNEQFF. Written as DNA, the CDR3 is TGTGCCAGCAGCTTCGGTCGGAACGACAATGAGCAGTTCTTC.

This chain connects TRBV9 to TRBJ1-2; no reliable D call. Trimming removed 4 bases at V and 5 bases at J, with 12 bases between. There are 13 residues in the CDR3. The germline CDR1 and CDR2 sequences are SGDLS and YYNGEE. The CDR3 DNA reads as TGTGCCAGCAGCCGAGACGGGGTGTATGGCTACACCTTC. Protein product: CASSRDGVYGYTF.

A single count supports this clone. The rearrangement joins TRBV18 to TRBJ2-1, with 16 positions matching TRBD2. The CDR3 consists of 20 residues. Germline V gene data show CDR1 as KGHSH and CDR2 as LQKENI. J lost 6 bases, V lost 5 bases, and 16 bases had no gene match. CDR3 region: CASSTVTGLAGGPFANEQFF. CDR3 DNA: TGTGCCAGCTCAACGGTCACGGGACTAGCGGGAGGGCCGTTTGCCAATGAGCAGTTCTTC.

Regarding this clone: Other DNA sequences of this sample code for an identical CDR3. The genes are TRBV28 and TRBJ2-5, with 11 bases matching TRBD2. Germline V gene lookup returns CDR1 MDHEN and CDR2 SYDVKM. V was pared by 4 bases and J by 3 bases, with 1 base of the junction left unmatched. The CDR3 covers 14 residues. Here the CDR3 DNA reads TGTGCCAGCAGTTCACTAGCGGGAGAAGAGACCCAGTACTTC. Residues: CASSSLAGEETQYF.

The chain links TRBV7-2 to TRBJ2-2; TRBD1 or TRBD2 may be the D gene (9 bases each). The CDR3 length is 17 residues. CDR1 and CDR2 (germline): SGHTA, FQGNSA. Trimming stripped 6 bases from V and 3 bases from J, with 20 bases between. CDR3 residues: CASRGQGLAGHTGELFF. The CDR3 DNA is TGTGCCAGCAGGGGACAGGGACTAGCAGGTCACACCGGGGAGCTGTTTTTT.